This T cell receptor beta chain was captured in a study of cytomegalovirus exposure and HLA in healthy donors listed by TCRdb under 2017. For context, the study as a whole: In an earlier analysis of 587 of the donors, 276 Gb of sequence data and 95 million to 130 million unique TCR beta sequences from roughly 190 million T cells were reported. An early release that covered roughly 600 HLA-typed donors contained approximately 300 gigabases of sequencing data and tens of millions of unique TCR sequences. Of the roughly 400 genotyped donors, roughly 80% fell in the genetic ancestry cluster associated with self-reported Caucasian donors. The study was designed to test whether signatures of past pathogen exposure could be identified by cataloging public T cell receptors. The T cell repertoires of 550 to 850 subjects were profiled by immunosequencing and related to cytomegalovirus serostatus. In addition to the first cohort of roughly 700 subjects, a separate validation cohort of 120 different subjects was used. High-throughput TCR immunosequencing, statistical association of individual TCRs with disease status, and machine learning were combined to predict cytomegalovirus infection status. A later analysis re-examined previously published TCR beta repertoires from over 500 donors and added high-resolution HLA genotyping to investigate patterns of TCR occurrence. Rather than using new phenotypic data, the later analysis identified candidate immune exposures from TCR beta sequences and from how often those sequences occurred across donors. An earlier analysis of approximately 580 of the donors used high-throughput TCR beta sequencing to judge whether each TCR beta V gene segment behaved as functional or pseudogenic. Donor age, sex, ethnicity and CMV serostatus were compiled alongside the repertoire data. Genome-wide SNP genotypes for about three fifths of the roughly 670 donors were used in a later genetic analysis, which treated that subset as a discovery cohort. Every discovery cohort repertoire had been produced on one sequencing platform. Both class I and class II loci were covered by HLA typing, at four-digit resolution. The number of typed donors differed by locus: roughly 629-640 for A, B, C, DRB1 and DQB1; 500 to 550 for DQA1; approximately 610 for DPA1; and some 470 for DPB1. Several DR-DQ haplotypes were treated as single units for association and clustering because of strong linkage in the cohort. Among about 400 genotyped donors of the cohort, an average of around 240,000 unique TCR beta nucleotide sequences was sequenced per donor, of which about 19% were non-productive. The study at large found these results: In both the original and validation cohorts, the classifier was reported to diagnose cytomegalovirus status with high specificity and sensitivity. According to the authors, the approach could potentially be generalized to other disease states and immunological phenotypes. A further reported finding was that TCR beta sequences accurately predicted the HLA-A and HLA-B alleles for most subjects in the first cohort. Linkage disequilibrium might explain the correlated functional status among segregating V segments, but an unknown experimental factor could not be ruled out. The cohort was sequenced for TCR beta chains only, and without alpha or paired-chain data the features that could be detected were limited. A later analysis reported that several top co-occurrence clusters appeared linked to parvovirus B19, influenza, CMV and Epstein-Barr virus. Most TCR sequences were seen in very few donors, while some public TCRs were found in many individuals. A later analysis associated 16,951 TCR beta sequences with specific HLA alleles at a false discovery rate of 0.05. In a later genetic analysis, fewer N-insertions in productive TCRs were reported among donors in an Asian-associated ancestry cluster than the approximately 670-donor mean. The earlier analysis of nearly 600 of the donors excluded 15 to 20 rarely observed V segments, including chromosome 9 orphons, because counts were too low. Because HLA typing was unavailable for some donors at each locus, only the typed subset was used in association tests. A cluster of highly shared sequence variants was judged likely to represent a technical artifact of the sequencing pipeline. Strong co-occurrence of HLA alleles, especially DR and DQ, made assigning TCR associations to individual alleles difficult. The 87-base-pair reads could not distinguish some IMGT-functional V segments, including TRBV6-2 and TRBV6-3, so those segments were excluded. For the cohort, immune exposure information was limited to CMV serostatus. According to a later analysis, most CMV-associated TCR beta chains appeared to be HLA-restricted, and the HLA associations seemed to be driven largely by CMV exposure. In a later analysis, HLA-associated TCR beta chains were found to be more clonally expanded and to have lower generation probabilities than equally common non-associated chains. In an earlier analysis of several hundred of the donors, most TCR beta V segments were observed in productive rearrangements about 87% or about 30% of the time, broadly matching IMGT annotations. A later genetic analysis associated a missense DCLRE1C variant with V-gene and J-gene trimming of TCR beta chains, and an independent cohort replicated the association. In vitro tests confirmed that a few of the cytomegalovirus-associated TCR beta chains recognize cytomegalovirus antigens. According to a later analysis, TCR association rates differed among HLA loci, with DRB1 alleles showing the most associated TCRs and HLA-C alleles showing the fewest. In the study, some 160 TCR beta chains were listed as associated with cytomegalovirus. The presence/absence analyses assumed that sequencing depth was roughly uniform across donors, and that assumption may not be true.

Trimmed from V: 6 bases; trimmed from J: 5 bases; junction bases lacking a gene match: 12. Spanning cysteine to phenylalanine, the CDR3 consists of 15 amino acids. The kept DNA is CDR3 alone, 45 bases in frame from the first base. CDR1 and CDR2 are read off the germline V gene as MDHEN and SYDVKM. Receptors were amplified or captured by the immunoSEQ multiplex PCR assay. For the multiplex PCR, a mixture combining 60 forward primers for TCR Vbeta segments and 13 reverse primers for TCR Jbeta segments was used. A multiplex PCR assay on genomic DNA amplified the CDR3 region of rearranged TCR beta genes. The amplified TCR beta libraries were sequenced on the Illumina HiSeq System as 87-base-pair reads. The study's own analysis went as follows. A later analysis tallied approximately 87 million unique TCR beta chains across the 666 repertoires, and around 12 million of those chains were shared by two or more donors. Raw reads were error-corrected and collapsed into unique sequences with a nearest-neighbor algorithm that merged closely related sequences to remove PCR and sequencing errors. Alignment of CDR3 sequences to IMGT reference sequences was used to assign V, D and J gene segments. For a sequence to be retained, a match of at least six nucleotides was required to both a V gene segment and a J gene segment. Rearrangements were classified as productive when the CDR3 lacked stop codons and remained in frame with V and J, and all other rearrangements were classified as non-productive. Following IMGT convention, CDR3 was defined as the stretch from the second conserved V-encoded cysteine to the conserved J-encoded phenylalanine. The earlier analysis of about 570 of the donors excluded any sequence lacking an unambiguous match to a single V gene segment. In an earlier analysis of some 590 of the donors, a V segment was called functional when productive rearrangements were above 56.7%, and segregating when the standard deviation between donors exceeded 5%. A statistical classification framework was built for diagnosing cytomegalovirus status from the catalog of TCR beta chain sequences. V and J gene assignment, in a later analysis, came from comparing TCR nucleotide sequences with IMGT/GENE-DB human TR gene sequences. The TCRdist pipeline was used in a later analysis to assign CDR3 sequences and most-parsimonious VDJ recombination scenarios. In a later analysis, each TCR beta chain was defined by its CDR3 amino acid sequence together with its V-gene family, and reads without a unique V-gene family were excluded. A later analysis removed 592 highly shared, low-generation-probability nucleotide sequences to deal with suspected cross-contamination and a sequencing artifact. In a later analysis, a clonal expansion index was calculated for each public chain from normalized within-repertoire ranks of inferred template counts. A later analysis computed generation probabilities with a VDJ recombination model fitted to out-of-frame rearrangements, and checked the results against IGoR. A later analysis scored TCR-TCR, TCR-HLA and TCR-CMV co-occurrence with hypergeometric tests, applying a repertoire-size bias correction to TCR pairs. A later analysis estimated false discovery rates by permuting HLA or CMV assignments 20 times. In a later analysis, co-occurring TCRs were grouped using DBSCAN, with TCRdist sequence similarity added in when clustering inside HLA-allele-positive subsets. For co-occurrence clustering, repertoires with fewer than 30,000 or more than 120,000 public chains were excluded, along with four or five repertoires with anomalous nucleotide sharing. Imported from immuneACCESS, the table was reduced by TCRdb to in-frame sequences with V and J called. These copies leave out some clones; in studies compared against another copy, an unresolved V gene accounts for under half, and the cause of the remainder is not known. V, J and clone size are those of that table, while D and trimming were read from the DNA. Here the sample has around 220,000 clones; 83% occur a single time. 1.3% to 1.5% of the sample lies in the top ten.

On this clone: What this receptor recognizes is not known. The input lacks base qualities; no much larger clone sits a single base away.

The cohort comprised some 680 healthy bone marrow donors. At the time of sampling, all cohort members were nominally healthy, though unrecorded immune exposures were likely present. The donor tested CMV seronegative, placing the donor among the 350 or so seronegative members of the cohort. A peripheral blood sample was provided by each donor, and peripheral blood mononuclear cells were used for TCR beta sequencing. The Qiagen DNeasy Blood Extraction Kit was used to extract genomic DNA from the blood cell samples. The sample taken for sequencing was PBMCs. The rearranged chain carries TRBV28 and TRBJ2-5; TRBD2 aligns with 7 central bases. The source of this sequence is a girl between 10 and 17 years old in good health and CMV-seronegative. CDR3 loop: CASRRLADWRETQYF. The DNA reads as follows: TGTGCCAGCAGGCGACTAGCAGACTGGCGGGAGACCCAGTACTTC.